This TCR beta chain was sequenced in a study of T cell changes during pregnancy in multiple sclerosis. Germline V gene data show CDR1 as KGHSH and CDR2 as LQKENI. This CDR3 is 15 amino acids long. J was trimmed by 4 bases and V by 6 bases; bases with no gene match: 7. TCRdb's table, derived via immunoSEQ multiplex PCR, lists solely in-frame clones and lacks some. The repertoire holds roughly 43,000 clones, with roughly nine tenths as singletons. The input for sequencing was CD4+ T cells from peripheral blood mononuclear cells, taken after pregnancy. The chain couples TRBV18 to TRBJ2-3; 10 bases are shared with TRBD2. This TCR was recovered from a female donor with multiple sclerosis, enrolled in a pregnancy study. The CDR3 DNA sequence: TGTGCCAGCTCTCTCGTAGCGGGAGGACCAGATACGCAGTATTTT. As protein: CASSLVAGGPDTQYF.